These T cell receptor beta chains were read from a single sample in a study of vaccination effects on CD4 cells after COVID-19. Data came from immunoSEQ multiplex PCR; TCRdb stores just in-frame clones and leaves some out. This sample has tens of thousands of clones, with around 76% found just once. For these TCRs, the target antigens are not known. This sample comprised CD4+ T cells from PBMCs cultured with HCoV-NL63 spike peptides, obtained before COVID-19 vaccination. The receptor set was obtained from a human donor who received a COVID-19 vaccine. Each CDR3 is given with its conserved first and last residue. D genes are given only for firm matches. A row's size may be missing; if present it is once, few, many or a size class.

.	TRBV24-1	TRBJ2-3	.	TGTGCCACCAGTGACCCCGGACGTCGCACAGATACGCAGTATTTT	CATSDPGRRTDTQYF
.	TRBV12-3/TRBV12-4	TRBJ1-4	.	TGTGCCAGCAGTTTATCTCGTGAAAAACTGTTTTTT	CASSLSREKLFF
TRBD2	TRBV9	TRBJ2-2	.	TGTGCCAGCAGCGTAGGGGGACTAGCGGGGGAGAACACCGGGGAGCTGTTTTTT	CASSVGGLAGENTGELFF
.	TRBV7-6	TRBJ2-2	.	TGTGCCAGCAGTCCCAGGGGGGCAGGGAGCTCCGGGGAGCTGTTTTTT	CASSPRGAGSSGELFF
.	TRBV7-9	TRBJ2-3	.	TGTGCCAGCAGCTTTATACAGGTTGAGGATACGCAGTATTTT	CASSFIQVEDTQYF
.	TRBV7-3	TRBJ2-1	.	TGTGCCAGCAGCTTCGGGCGCAACAATGAGCAGTTCTTC	CASSFGRNNEQFF
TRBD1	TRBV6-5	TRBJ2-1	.	TGTGCCAGCAGTTACCTGAGCGGACAGGGCCGGAATGAGCAGTTCTTC	CASSYLSGQGRNEQFF
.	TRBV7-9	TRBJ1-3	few	TGTGCCAGCAGCTCGGAACCTTCCGAGAGTTCTGGAAACACCATATATTTT	CASSSEPSESSGNTIYF
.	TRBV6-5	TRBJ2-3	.	TGTGCCAGCAGTAGAGGAGGGTGGGATACGCAGTATTTT	CASSRGGWDTQYF
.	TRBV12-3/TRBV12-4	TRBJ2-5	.	TGTGCCAGCAGTTGGGGTCACGGGGAGACCCAGTACTTC	CASSWGHGETQYF
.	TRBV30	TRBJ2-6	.	TGTGCCTGGGGTTTGAGGGGTGGGGCCAACGTCCTGACTTTC	CAWGLRGGANVLTF
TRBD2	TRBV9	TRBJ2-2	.	TGTGCCAGCAGCGTAGTAGCGCGGCTAGCGGGGGCCCTGGGGACCGGGGAGCTGTTTTTT	CASSVVARLAGALGTGELFF
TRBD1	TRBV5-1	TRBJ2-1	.	TGCGCCAGCACCTTGCGGGACAGGAGCTACAATGAGCAGTTCTTC	CASTLRDRSYNEQFF
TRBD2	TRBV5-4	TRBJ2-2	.	TGTGCCAGCAGCCTAGGACTAGCGGATAACACCGGGGAGCTGTTTTTT	CASSLGLADNTGELFF
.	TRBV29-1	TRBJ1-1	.	TGCAGCGTTAGGACCTGGAACACTGAAGCTTTCTTT	CSVRTWNTEAFF
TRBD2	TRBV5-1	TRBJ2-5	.	TGCGCCAGCAGCTTGGCCTGGGGGAGCGGGGGGTTGGAGACCCAGTACTTC	CASSLAWGSGGLETQYF
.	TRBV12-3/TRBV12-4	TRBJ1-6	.	TGTGCCAGCAGTTATGGTACGGATTCACCCCTCCACTTT	CASSYGTDSPLHF
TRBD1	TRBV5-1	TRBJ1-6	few	TGCGCCAGCAGCACGACAGGGGCGGATTCACCCCTCCACTTT	CASSTTGADSPLHF
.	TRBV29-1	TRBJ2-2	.	TGCAGCGTTGTTCTTCCGGGGCGCCCTTCGAACACCGGGGAGCTGTTTTTT	CSVVLPGRPSNTGELFF
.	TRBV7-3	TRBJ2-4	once	TGTGCCAGCAGCTCTGGATCGACAGGAAACATTCAGTACTTC	CASSSGSTGNIQYF
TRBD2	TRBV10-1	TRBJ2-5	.	TGCGCCAGCAGTCAGGGACTAGCGGGGGAGAAGACCCAGTACTTC	CASSQGLAGEKTQYF
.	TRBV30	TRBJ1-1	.	TGTGCCTGGAGTGTCCGGGGGAACACTGAAGCTTTCTTT	CAWSVRGNTEAFF
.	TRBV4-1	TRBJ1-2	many	TGCGCCAGCAGACTCCCCGGGACCGGGACTAACTATGGCTACACCTTC	CASRLPGTGTNYGYTF
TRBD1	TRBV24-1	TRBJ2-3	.	TGTGCCACCAGAGAAGGGACAGGTAGCACAGATACGCAGTATTTT	CATREGTGSTDTQYF
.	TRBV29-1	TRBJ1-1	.	TGCAGCGTTAGTACAGAATTGAACACTGAAGCTTTCTTT	CSVSTELNTEAFF
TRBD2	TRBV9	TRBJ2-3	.	TGTGCCAGCAGCCCGGGGGGGCTCGCAGATACGCAGTATTTT	CASSPGGLADTQYF
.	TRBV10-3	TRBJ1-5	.	TGTGCCATCAGTGACCGGGGGGGAACGGAGCAGCCCCAGCATTTT	CAISDRGGTEQPQHF
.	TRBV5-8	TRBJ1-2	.	TGTGCCAGCAGCTTGGCCGGGACATCAGCTAACTATGGCTACACCTTC	CASSLAGTSANYGYTF
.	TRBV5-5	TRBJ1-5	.	TGTGCCAGCAGCTACTATAGCAATCAGCCCCAGCATTTT	CASSYYSNQPQHF
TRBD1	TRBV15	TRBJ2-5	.	TGTGCCACCAGCAGAACAGGGGGCACAGAGACCCAGTACTTC	CATSRTGGTETQYF
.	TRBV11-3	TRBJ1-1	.	TGTGCCAGCAGCTCAATCGGAACTGAAGCTTTCTTT	CASSSIGTEAFF
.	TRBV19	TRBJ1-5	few	TGTGCCAGTACCACCGGGAGGCCAGCCAACAATCAGCCCCAGCATTTT	CASTTGRPANNQPQHF
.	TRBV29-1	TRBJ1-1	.	TGCAGCGTTGAAAAGGCAGTGAACACTGAAGCTTTCTTT	CSVEKAVNTEAFF
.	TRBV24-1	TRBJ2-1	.	TGTGCCACCAGTGATTTGGGGTCCAAGGGGGGCAATGAGCAGTTCTTC	CATSDLGSKGGNEQFF
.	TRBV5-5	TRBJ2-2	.	TGTGCCAGCAGACAAGCCGGGACGGCGAGAGCCGGGGAGCTGTTTTTT	CASRQAGTARAGELFF
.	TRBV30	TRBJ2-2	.	TGTGCCTGGAGGCGGACGGGCGTGGTAGCCACCGGGGAGCTGTTTTTT	CAWRRTGVVATGELFF
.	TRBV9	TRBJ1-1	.	TGTGCCAGCAGCGTAGATCCGGGATCGAACACTGAAGCTTTCTTT	CASSVDPGSNTEAFF
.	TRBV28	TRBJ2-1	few	TGTGCCAGCAGTGAGACAGGTATGGGCTACAATGAGCAGTTCTTC	CASSETGMGYNEQFF
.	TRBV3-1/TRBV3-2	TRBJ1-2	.	TGTGCCAGCAGCCACAATGCGGGCGGCCAAGTCAACACCTTC	CASSHNAGGQVNTF
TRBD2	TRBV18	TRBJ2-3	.	TGTGCCAGCTCTCCTAGCGGGGGAAACACAGATACGCAGTATTTT	CASSPSGGNTDTQYF
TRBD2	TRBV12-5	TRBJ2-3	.	TGTGCTAGTGGAGGGGGACTAGCGGGGCGTGCCGATACGCAGTATTTT	CASGGGLAGRADTQYF
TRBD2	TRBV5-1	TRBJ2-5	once	TGCGCCAGCAGCTTGGGGTCTAGCGGGGGTCAAGAGACCCAGTACTTC	CASSLGSSGGQETQYF
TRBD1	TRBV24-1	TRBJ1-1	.	TGTGCCACCAGTGACCAGGGGGGTGAAGCTTTCTTT	CATSDQGGEAFF
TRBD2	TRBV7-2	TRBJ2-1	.	TGTGCCAGCAGCCGCCTAATTAGCGGGGGGGTACGACCCTACAATGAGCAGTTCTTC	CASSRLISGGVRPYNEQFF
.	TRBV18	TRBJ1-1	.	TGTGCCAGCACGGCACAGGGAATGAACACTGAAGCTTTCTTT	CASTAQGMNTEAFF
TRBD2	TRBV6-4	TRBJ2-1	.	TGTGCCAGCAGTGTCGGACTAGCGGGGGGCAATGAGCAGTTCTTC	CASSVGLAGGNEQFF
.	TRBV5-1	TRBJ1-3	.	TGCGCCAGCAGCCCAGTTGGCTCTGGAAACACCATATATTTT	CASSPVGSGNTIYF
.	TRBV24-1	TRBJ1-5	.	TGTGCCACCAGTGATTTGGGGTACGATCAGCCCCAGCATTTT	CATSDLGYDQPQHF
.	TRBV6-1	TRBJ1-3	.	TGTGCCAGCAGTGAAAGTGGGGCAGGTGGAAACACCATATATTTT	CASSESGAGGNTIYF